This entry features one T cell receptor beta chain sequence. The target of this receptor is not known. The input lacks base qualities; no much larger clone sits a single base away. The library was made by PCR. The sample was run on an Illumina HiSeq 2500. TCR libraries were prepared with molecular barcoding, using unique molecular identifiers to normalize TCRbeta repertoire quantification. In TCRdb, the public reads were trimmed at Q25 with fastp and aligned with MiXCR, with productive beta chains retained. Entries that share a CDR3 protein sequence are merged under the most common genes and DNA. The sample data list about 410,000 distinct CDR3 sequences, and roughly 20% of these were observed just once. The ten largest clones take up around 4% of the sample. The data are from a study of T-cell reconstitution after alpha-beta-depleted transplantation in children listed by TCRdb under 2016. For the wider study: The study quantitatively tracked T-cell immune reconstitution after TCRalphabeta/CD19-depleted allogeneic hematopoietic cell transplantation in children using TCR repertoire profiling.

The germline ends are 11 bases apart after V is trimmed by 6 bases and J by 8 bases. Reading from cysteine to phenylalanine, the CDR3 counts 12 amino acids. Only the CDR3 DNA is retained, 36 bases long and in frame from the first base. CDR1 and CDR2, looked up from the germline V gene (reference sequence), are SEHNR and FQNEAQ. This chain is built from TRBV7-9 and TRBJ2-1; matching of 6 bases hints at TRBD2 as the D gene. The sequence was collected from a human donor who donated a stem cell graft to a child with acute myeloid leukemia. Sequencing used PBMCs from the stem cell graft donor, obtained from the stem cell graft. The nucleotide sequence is TGTGCCAGCAGAGATCGGGAGTATGAGCAGTTCTTC. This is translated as CASRDREYEQFF.